The rows below give T cell receptor beta chains drawn from one sample of a study of Ad26.COV2.S vaccination and SARS-CoV-2 variants. Data came from immunoSEQ multiplex PCR; TCRdb stores just in-frame clones and leaves some out. The data hold 410,000 or so clones, with 80% to 95% observed a single time. The material sequenced was peripheral blood, taken in a trial of Ad26.COV2.S vaccine versus placebo. Source of these receptors: a person between 18 and 59 years old who received the Ad26.COV2.S COVID-19 vaccine or a placebo. Each CDR3 is given with its conserved first and last residue. The order of the fields is clone size, V gene, D gene, J gene, CDR3 protein, CDR3 DNA. A D gene is named only where the DNA matches it firmly. Some rows mark clone size as missing; the rest say once, few, many or name a class of expanded clone.

clone size: NA
V gene: TRBV7-5
D gene: NA
J gene: TRBJ1-2
CDR3 protein: CVRSPRASGEVCYTF
CDR3 DNA: TGTGTCAGAAGCCCGCGCGCCTCAGGAGAGGTGTGCTACACCTTC

clone size: NA
V gene: TRBV19
D gene: NA
J gene: TRBJ2-1
CDR3 protein: CASSILGSGNNEQFF
CDR3 DNA: TGTGCCAGTAGTATACTCGGGAGTGGGAACAATGAGCAGTTCTTC

clone size: NA
V gene: TRBV28
D gene: TRBD1
J gene: TRBJ1-5
CDR3 protein: CASSTTGGYGQPQHF
CDR3 DNA: TGTGCCAGCAGTACTACAGGGGGCTACGGTCAGCCCCAGCATTTT

clone size: NA
V gene: TRBV9
D gene: TRBD1
J gene: TRBJ1-3
CDR3 protein: CASSETRRQGVGNTIYF
CDR3 DNA: TGTGCCAGCAGCGAAACCAGGAGGCAGGGGGTGGGAAACACCATATATTTT

clone size: NA
V gene: TRBV9
D gene: TRBD2
J gene: TRBJ2-1
CDR3 protein: CASSVGPAGGSNEQFF
CDR3 DNA: TGTGCCAGCAGCGTAGGACCAGCGGGAGGATCCAATGAGCAGTTCTTC

clone size: NA
V gene: TRBV27
D gene: NA
J gene: TRBJ2-7
CDR3 protein: CASSLIGAEQYF
CDR3 DNA: TGTGCCAGCAGTTTGATCGGGGCCGAGCAGTACTTC

clone size: NA
V gene: TRBV19
D gene: TRBD2
J gene: TRBJ2-1
CDR3 protein: CASSRFSGRADNEQFF
CDR3 DNA: TGTGCCAGTAGCCGTTTTAGCGGGAGGGCCGACAATGAGCAGTTCTTC

clone size: NA
V gene: TRBV7-9
D gene: NA
J gene: TRBJ1-5
CDR3 protein: CASSSEGLSNQPQHF
CDR3 DNA: TGTGCCAGCAGCTCGGAAGGTCTGAGCAATCAGCCCCAGCATTTT

clone size: NA
V gene: TRBV5-1
D gene: TRBD1
J gene: TRBJ1-1
CDR3 protein: CASSPVTGVTEAFF
CDR3 DNA: TGCGCCAGCAGCCCGGTGACAGGGGTGACTGAAGCTTTCTTT

clone size: NA
V gene: TRBV5-1
D gene: NA
J gene: TRBJ2-6
CDR3 protein: CASSLEAGSGANVLTF
CDR3 DNA: TGCGCCAGCAGCTTGGAAGCAGGCTCTGGGGCCAACGTCCTGACTTTC

clone size: NA
V gene: TRBV27
D gene: NA
J gene: TRBJ1-2
CDR3 protein: CASSSAGGRYGYTF
CDR3 DNA: TGTGCCAGCAGTTCCGCTGGGGGCAGATATGGCTACACCTTC

clone size: NA
V gene: TRBV21-1
D gene: NA
J gene: TRBJ2-4
CDR3 protein: CASSPLLDKNIQYF
CDR3 DNA: TGTGCCAGCAGCCCCCTCCTGGACAAAAACATTCAGTACTTC

clone size: NA
V gene: TRBV29-1
D gene: NA
J gene: TRBJ2-7
CDR3 protein: CSVVSVLDSYEQYF
CDR3 DNA: TGCAGCGTTGTATCCGTTTTGGACTCCTACGAGCAGTACTTC

clone size: NA
V gene: TRBV4-3
D gene: NA
J gene: TRBJ2-7
CDR3 protein: CASSQEGNVYEQYF
CDR3 DNA: TGCGCCAGCAGCCAAGAGGGGAACGTCTACGAGCAGTACTTC

clone size: NA
V gene: TRBV6-5
D gene: TRBD2
J gene: TRBJ2-3
CDR3 protein: CASSLVAGGTDTQYF
CDR3 DNA: TGTGCCAGCAGCCTCGTGGCGGGAGGCACAGATACGCAGTATTTT

clone size: once
V gene: TRBV4-1
D gene: NA
J gene: TRBJ2-3
CDR3 protein: CASSQDQGSSTDTQYF
CDR3 DNA: TGCGCCAGCAGCCAAGATCAGGGAAGTAGTACAGATACGCAGTATTTT

clone size: NA
V gene: TRBV6-6
D gene: NA
J gene: TRBJ1-5
CDR3 protein: CASGGNQPQHF
CDR3 DNA: TGTGCCAGCGGGGGGAATCAGCCCCAGCATTTT

clone size: NA
V gene: TRBV13
D gene: TRBD2
J gene: TRBJ2-7
CDR3 protein: CASSWGTRGSYEQYF
CDR3 DNA: TGTGCCAGCAGCTGGGGGACTAGGGGCTCCTACGAGCAGTACTTC

clone size: NA
V gene: TRBV6-6
D gene: NA
J gene: TRBJ1-5
CDR3 protein: CASSYGGLRSAQHF
CDR3 DNA: TGTGCCAGCAGTTATGGGGGCCTGCGATCAGCCCAGCATTTT

clone size: NA
V gene: TRBV6-2/TRBV6-3
D gene: TRBD2
J gene: TRBJ2-1
CDR3 protein: CASSYPRGSGRPRSSYNEQFF
CDR3 DNA: TGTGCCAGCAGTTACCCCCGGGGTAGCGGGAGGCCGAGGAGCTCCTACAATGAGCAGTTCTTC

clone size: NA
V gene: TRBV11-2
D gene: NA
J gene: TRBJ2-5
CDR3 protein: CASSSTWEETQYF
CDR3 DNA: TGTGCCAGCAGCTCCACTTGGGAGGAGACCCAGTACTTC

clone size: NA
V gene: TRBV24-1
D gene: TRBD2
J gene: TRBJ2-7
CDR3 protein: CATSDLRGLGTSVLLRGYEQYF
CDR3 DNA: TGTGCCACCAGTGATTTAAGGGGGCTAGGGACTAGCGTTTTGTTAAGGGGTTACGAGCAGTACTTC

clone size: NA
V gene: TRBV19
D gene: NA
J gene: TRBJ2-3
CDR3 protein: CASSVSMGTQYF
CDR3 DNA: TGTGCCAGTAGCGTCTCCATGGGGACGCAGTATTTT

clone size: NA
V gene: TRBV27
D gene: NA
J gene: TRBJ2-7
CDR3 protein: CASSFSGPSYEQYF
CDR3 DNA: TGTGCCAGCAGTTTTAGCGGCCCCTCCTACGAGCAGTACTTC

clone size: NA
V gene: TRBV6-2/TRBV6-3
D gene: NA
J gene: TRBJ1-3
CDR3 protein: CASSYASGGSGNTIYF
CDR3 DNA: TGTGCCAGCAGTTACGCTTCCGGGGGCTCTGGAAACACCATATATTTT

clone size: NA
V gene: TRBV9
D gene: NA
J gene: TRBJ2-1
CDR3 protein: CASSVVNSRLGEQFF
CDR3 DNA: TGTGCCAGCAGCGTCGTGAACTCCCGATTGGGGGAGCAGTTCTTC

clone size: once
V gene: TRBV7-8
D gene: NA
J gene: TRBJ2-2
CDR3 protein: CASSPVGGELFF
CDR3 DNA: TGTGCCAGCAGCCCAGTTGGGGGGGAGCTGTTTTTT

clone size: NA
V gene: TRBV25-1
D gene: TRBD2
J gene: TRBJ2-7
CDR3 protein: CASRTIGLAAEQYF
CDR3 DNA: TGTGCCAGCAGGACAATCGGACTAGCGGCCGAGCAGTACTTC

clone size: NA
V gene: TRBV11-2
D gene: NA
J gene: TRBJ2-7
CDR3 protein: CASSRQGGLASYEQYF
CDR3 DNA: TGTGCCAGCAGCCGTCAGGGGGGCCTCGCCTCCTACGAGCAGTACTTC